Each of the 2 T cell receptor beta chains below was sequenced from the same sample in a study of T-cell memory formation after mild COVID-19. TCRdb processed the 5' RACE reads anew with MiXCR; each CDR3 protein has one entry. This sample has fewer than 30,000 distinct CDR3 sequences, with 9.5% to 15% found just once. Sequenced material: PBMCs or a T cell subset sorted from them (not recorded which). Every receptor here comes from an adult woman who had mild COVID-19 (a few samples of this study predate the infection). Cell type and time point are not known.

This clonotype occurred many times. The chain employs TRBV24-1 and TRBJ2-5, with 8 bases that match TRBD1. The CDR3 sequence is 15 residues long. With 0 bases clipped from V and 5 bases from J, the junction kept 4 bases outside the gene matches. Germline V gene data show CDR1 as KGHDR and CDR2 as SFDVKD. CDR3 DNA sequence: TGTGCCACCAGTGATTTGGGGACAGGCGGGGAGACCCAGTACTTC. Its protein product is CATSDLGTGGETQYF.

The rearrangement uses TRBV6-5 and TRBJ1-5; 9 bases agree with TRBD1. The CDR3 is made up of 15 amino acids. Germline-derived CDR1 and CDR2 are MNHEY and SVGAGI. Trimming cost V 4 bases and J 1 base; bases outside gene matches: 2. The CDR3 sequence is CASSSGTGSNQPQHF. The CDR3, as DNA: TGTGCCAGCAGTTCCGGGACAGGGAGCAATCAGCCCCAGCATTTT.